The present T cell receptor beta chain was sequenced within a study of graft-versus-host responses after intestinal transplantation. Overall study context: Transplant types were multivisceral, liver-intestinal, or isolated intestinal. Every transplant recipient was induced with anti-thymocyte globulin, then maintained on tacrolimus and steroids for about 3 years. The study's findings and limits: Recipient marrow harbored GvH clones, some of which surfaced first in ileum or blood. Elevated graft-versus-host to host-versus-graft clonal ratios in allografts were recorded for patients with graft-donor T cell macrochimerism.

In regard to this clone: The antigen is not known.

Using immunoSEQ multiplex PCR, the repertoire was profiled, and TCRdb retains in-frame clones only, with some absent. Of approximately 89,000 clones listed, roughly nine tenths are singletons. CDR3 length: 17 residues. V was trimmed by 0 bases and J by 0 bases, leaving 12 bases between them. Germline V gives CDR1 MGHRA, CDR2 YSYEKL. The source is a human donor who received an intestinal transplant. This specimen was unstimulated CD4+ T cells sorted from spleen or lymph node cells, taken before intestinal transplant. The chain links TRBV4-1 to TRBJ1-3, with unresolved D. In DNA, the CDR3 is TGCGCCAGCAGCCAAGAATCCCTCAGACTCTCTGGAAACACCATATATTTT. It encodes CASSQESLRLSGNTIYF.